A single count supports the clone carrying this TCR beta chain. The data are from a study of Ad26.COV2.S vaccination and SARS-CoV-2 variants. The germline gives CDR1 SGHRS, CDR2 YFSETQ. J lost 7 bases, V lost 4 bases, and 10 bases had no gene match. The CDR3 runs 16 residues. Only in-frame clones appear in the TCRdb table, and some are missing; sequencing was by immunoSEQ multiplex PCR. The table includes about 680,000 clones, 80% to 90% detected once. Treatment denoted: some 20 received Ad26.COV2.S at low or high dose, single or two shots; several received placebo; per-sample allocation not given. It was on day 63 after the first vaccine or placebo injection that samples were taken. Vaccine was an Ad26 vector expressing Wuhan-strain SARS-CoV-2 spike.

The sequences come from peripheral blood, collected in a trial of Ad26.COV2.S vaccine versus placebo. The origin of this receptor is a person between 18 and 65 years old who received the Ad26.COV2.S COVID-19 vaccine or a placebo. The chain combines TRBV5-1 with TRBJ1-6; 8 nucleotides match TRBD1. DNA for the CDR3: TGCGCCAGCAGCGCAACAGGGGGTGCAGGGAATTCACCCCTCCACTTT. This gives the protein CASSATGGAGNSPLHF. Based on the CDR3 plus reference TRBV5-1 and TRBJ1-6, the full variable domain is KAGVTQTPRYLIKTRGQQVTLSCSPISGHRSVSWYQQTPGQGLQFLFEYFSETQRNKGNFPGRFSGRQFSNSRSEMNVSTLELGDSALYLCASSATGGAGNSPLHFGNGTRLTVT.